This TCR beta chain is from a study of shared clonotypes between healthy human individuals. Naive-designated CD8 cells lacked CD45RO, were positively enriched for CCR7, and omitted terminally differentiated effector memory CD45RA+ cells. Trimming cost V 2 bases and J 4 bases, with 12 bases left between them. Germline V gene lookup returns CDR1 WNHNN and CDR2 SYGVQD (reference sequence). The CDR3 length is 15 residues. Overall study results and limits: The study's rarefaction showed incomplete sorted-subset sequencing despite large depth.

TCRdb's copy holds only in-frame clones and misses some; the assay was immunoSEQ multiplex PCR. The sample includes some 2 million clones, about 94% seen only once; the top ten take 0.85% to 1.2%. This clone was counted once. Its target is unknown. Material for sequencing was naive CD8+ T cells sorted from blood. The TCR comes from a man between 18 and 35 years old in good health. The chain recombines TRBV10-1 with TRBJ2-1; D call uncertain. The CDR3 DNA reads TGCGCCAGCAGTGAGATCGGAGACGAGTACAATGAGCAGTTCTTC. Amino acids: CASSEIGDEYNEQFF.